The rows below give T cell receptor beta chains drawn from one sample of a study of cytomegalovirus exposure and HLA in healthy donors. Clones were sequenced by immunoSEQ multiplex PCR, and TCRdb holds only the in-frame ones, with some missing. The data contain 150,000 to 200,000 clones, roughly 85% of them seen just once; the ten biggest clones take up about 1.5%. Source material: PBMCs. Source of these receptors: a male donor in good health and CMV-seronegative. Each CDR3 is given with its conserved first and last residue. The order of the fields is D gene, clone size, J gene, V gene, CDR3 DNA, CDR3 protein. D genes are given only for firm matches. Size values are once, few and many counts, or a class for expanded clones, and some rows have none.

>.|.|TRBJ1-4|TRBV29-1
TGCAGCGTTGTCCCATGGGAGAAGACTAATGAAAAACTGTTTTTT
CSVVPWEKTNEKLFF
>TRBD2|.|TRBJ2-2|TRBV6-5
TGTGCCAGCAGTTCGCAGCGGGAGGGTACCGGGGAGCTGTTTTTT
CASSSQREGTGELFF
>TRBD1|.|TRBJ1-1|TRBV6-6
TGTGCCAGCAGACCCGGACAGGGGTTTTTAGCTTTCTTT
CASRPGQGFLAFF
>.|few|TRBJ2-2|TRBV7-3
TGTGCCAGCAGCTTATCGGGAAGCCCCGGGGAGCTGTTTTTT
CASSLSGSPGELFF
>TRBD1|.|TRBJ1-1|TRBV20-1
TGCAGTACAGGGGTCGGCACTGAAGCTTTCTTT
CSTGVGTEAFF
>.|.|TRBJ2-5|TRBV5-1
TGCGCCAGCAGCTTGGCCGGGAGCGACCAAGAGACCCAGTACTTC
CASSLAGSDQETQYF
>.|.|TRBJ2-1|TRBV30
TGTGCCTGGAGTTCCGCTATCTCTATCCTCTACAATGAGCAGTTCTTC
CAWSSAISILYNEQFF
>.|.|TRBJ1-1|TRBV19
TGTGCCAGTAGCCCTACCGGTGTCAGGGCTCCGGTGGGTGAAGCTTTCTTT
CASSPTGVRAPVGEAFF
>.|.|TRBJ1-1|TRBV7-9
TGTGCCAGCAGCTTAGCCCACACAGGCGCCATGAACACTGAAGCTTTCTTT
CASSLAHTGAMNTEAFF
>TRBD1|.|TRBJ1-2|TRBV6-1
TGTGCCAGCAGCAAAGGGGACAGCTATGGCTACACCTTC
CASSKGDSYGYTF
>.|.|TRBJ1-2|TRBV19
TGTGCCAGTAGTCTGACAGGCGCTACCTTTGGTGGCTACACCTTC
CASSLTGATFGGYTF
>TRBD1|.|TRBJ1-4|TRBV7-6
TGTGCCAGCAGCTCCGGGACAGGGATCGGTCTAGGGAAAAAACTGTTTTTT
CASSSGTGIGLGKKLFF
>.|.|TRBJ2-7|TRBV11-2
TGTGCCAGCAGACGGAGAGGGATCTACGAGCAGTACTTC
CASRRRGIYEQYF
>.|.|TRBJ1-1|TRBV29-1
TGCAGCGTGACAGGGAACACTGAAGCTTTCTTT
CSVTGNTEAFF
>.|few|TRBJ1-5|TRBV27
TGTGCCAGCAAATCGGAGGGAGGGTTTCGACATCAGCCCCAGCATTTT
CASKSEGGFRHQPQHF
>TRBD2|.|TRBJ2-1|TRBV27
TGTGCCAGCAGTTTATCAGCGGGAGGTTACAATGAGCAGTTCTTC
CASSLSAGGYNEQFF
>TRBD2|.|TRBJ2-7|TRBV18
TGTGCCAGCTCACCAGGGACTAGCGGGATCTACGAGCAGTACTTC
CASSPGTSGIYEQYF
>TRBD1|.|TRBJ1-1|TRBV7-9
TGTGCCAGCAGCCCGCCTCGGACAGGAACGTTGAACACTGAAGCTTTCTTT
CASSPPRTGTLNTEAFF
>TRBD1|.|TRBJ2-7|TRBV5-5
TGTGCCAGCAGCTTGGCCGGGACAGGGGTTTACGAGCAGTACTTC
CASSLAGTGVYEQYF
>.|.|TRBJ2-7|TRBV4-2
TGTGCCAGCAGCCCCGGGCAGCTAGCCTACGAGCAGTACTTC
CASSPGQLAYEQYF